The source of this TCR beta chain is a study of CD8+ T cells in alopecia areata. Study summary: Scoring of treated patients' severity used the percentage of affected scalp area.

RNA was extracted and reverse transcribed into cDNA as the sequencing template. Method: immunoSEQ multiplex PCR; TCRdb's copy keeps in-frame clones and lacks some. This table has 110,000 or so clones, around 54% appearing once. As to treatment: oral pan-JAK inhibitor, 5-10 mg twice daily. General study results and limits: Many expanded lesional clones persisted in scalp and blood during tofacitinib.

Worth noting for this clone: The antigen is undetermined.

The TCR originated in a human donor with alopecia areata. Sample: CD4+ T cells sorted from blood, taken at week 24, from a patient treated with tofacitinib.

DNA of the CDR3: TGTGCCAGTACCCCTTCGACAGGGATTGGCTACACCTTC. This codes for CASTPSTGIGYTF. The chain employs TRBV19 and TRBJ1-2; TRBD1 agrees at 7 bases. The CDR3 covers 13 residues. From germline, CDR1 is LNHDA and CDR2 SQIVND (reference sequence). Trimming removed 7 bases from V and 7 bases from J; junction bases left unmatched: 9.